The rows below give T cell receptor beta chains drawn from one sample of a study of CD8+ T cells in alopecia areata. Measured with immunoSEQ multiplex PCR; TCRdb has only the in-frame clones, and not every one. The repertoire consists of approximately 30,000 clones, with around 50% occurring once and the leading ten covering around 40%. Sequencing was carried out using NKG2D-high CD8+ T cells sorted from blood. These receptors were obtained from a human donor with alopecia areata. Each CDR3 is given with its conserved first and last residue. Fields, in order: V gene, J gene, clone size, D gene, CDR3 DNA, CDR3 protein. The D gene is left open where the match is weak. The listing skips clone size in some rows; elsewhere it reads once, few, many or a size class.

V: TRBV28
J: TRBJ2-1
size: -
D: -
DNA: TGTGCCAGCAGGAGGGGGGATGAGCAGTTCTTC
CDR3: CASRRGDEQFF

V: TRBV7-9
J: TRBJ1-2
size: -
D: TRBD1
DNA: TGTGCCAGCAGCTTAGCGTACGTTGACAGGGAGAAGGGCTACACCTTC
CDR3: CASSLAYVDREKGYTF

V: TRBV10-3
J: TRBJ2-1
size: -
D: -
DNA: TGTGCCATCAGTACCTTGGGGGGCGTCTCCTACAATGAGCAGTTCTTC
CDR3: CAISTLGGVSYNEQFF

V: TRBV4-3
J: TRBJ2-2
size: -
D: TRBD2
DNA: TGCGCCAGCAGCCAAGGAGGCGGGGGGCGAACCGGGGAGCTGTTTTTT
CDR3: CASSQGGGGRTGELFF

V: TRBV6-6
J: TRBJ1-3
size: once
D: -
DNA: TGTGCCAGCAGTTACGCGGAACTTGGAAACACCATATATTTT
CDR3: CASSYAELGNTIYF

V: TRBV15
J: TRBJ2-7
size: -
D: -
DNA: TGTGCCACCAGCCTTATCGGACAGACCTACGAGCAGTACTTC
CDR3: CATSLIGQTYEQYF

V: TRBV7-8
J: TRBJ2-7
size: -
D: -
DNA: TGTGCCAGCAGCTTAGAGGTCCAGGGGGGGTCCTACGAGCAGTACTTC
CDR3: CASSLEVQGGSYEQYF

V: TRBV19
J: TRBJ1-1
size: -
D: -
DNA: TGTGCCAGTAGTATAGACTTAGGGGACTCCCCTGCGGCTTTCTTT
CDR3: CASSIDLGDSPAAFF

V: TRBV4-1
J: TRBJ1-1
size: -
D: -
DNA: TGCGCCAGCAGCCAAGCCTGGCTGAACACTGAAGCTTTCTTT
CDR3: CASSQAWLNTEAFF

V: TRBV7-2
J: TRBJ2-7
size: -
D: -
DNA: TGTGCCAGCAGTCGTAGGTGGGACGAGCAGTACTTC
CDR3: CASSRRWDEQYF

V: TRBV5-4
J: TRBJ1-1
size: -
D: -
DNA: TGTGCCAGCAGCCGGCCCCCGCACACTGAAGCTTTCTTT
CDR3: CASSRPPHTEAFF

V: TRBV7-9
J: TRBJ2-7
size: -
D: -
DNA: TGTGCCAGCAGCTCCTCTCCCGGGACTTACGAGCAGTACTTC
CDR3: CASSSSPGTYEQYF

V: TRBV5-1
J: TRBJ2-7
size: -
D: TRBD2
DNA: TGCGCCAGCAGCTTGAGTCTAGCGGCCTACGAGCAGTACTTC
CDR3: CASSLSLAAYEQYF

V: TRBV27
J: TRBJ2-7
size: -
D: TRBD1
DNA: TGTGCCAGCAGTTTCTTCGACAGGGGGTACGAGCAGTACTTC
CDR3: CASSFFDRGYEQYF

V: TRBV21-1
J: TRBJ2-5
size: few
D: -
DNA: TGTGCCAGCAGCAAAGCGCAGCGGCAGGGAGAGACCCAGTACTTC
CDR3: CASSKAQRQGETQYF